Listed below are T cell receptor beta chains from one sample, sequenced in a study of patients and donors after allogeneic stem cell transplantation. A single record per CDR3 protein comes from TCRdb applying MiXCR to the RT-PCR reads. The sample lists approximately 170,000 distinct CDR3 sequences, 24% occurring once. Sequenced input: blood, either unsorted or a sorted T cell fraction (not recorded which). These receptor sequences come from a human donor who was either an allogeneic HSCT recipient or a stem cell or donor lymphocyte infusion donor (not recorded which). It is not recorded whose cells these are; they may come from a transplant donor. Each CDR3 is given with its conserved first and last residue. D genes are given only for firm matches. Where a row states a size, it is once, few, many or the class of an expanded clone; other rows omit it.

>TRBD2|few|TRBV20-1|TRBJ2-3
TGCAGTGCTAGACTTAGCGGGGGGGCCATCACAGATACGCAGTATTTT
CSARLSGGAITDTQYF
>TRBD2|NA|TRBV7-7|TRBJ2-3
TGTGCCAGCAGCATTAGCGGGGGGGCAGATACGCAGTATTTT
CASSISGGADTQYF
>NA|NA|TRBV7-9|TRBJ2-1
TGTGCCAGCAGCTTTCAGAAAAGCTCCTACAATGAGCAGTTCTTC
CASSFQKSSYNEQFF
>NA|NA|TRBV7-2|TRBJ2-2
TGTGCCAGCAGCTCGAGGGGATTCGATAGGGGTGGGGAGCTGTTTTTT
CASSSRGFDRGGELFF
>TRBD2|few|TRBV12-3/TRBV12-4|TRBJ2-3
TGTGCCAGCAGCCGTGGACTAGCGGGAGCAGGAGATACGCAGTATTTT
CASSRGLAGAGDTQYF
>TRBD1|NA|TRBV12-3/TRBV12-4|TRBJ2-7
TGTGCCAGCAGTGGGACAGGTAAATCCTACGAGCAGTACTTC
CASSGTGKSYEQYF
>NA|NA|TRBV7-6|TRBJ2-1
TGTGCCAGCAGCTTATTGGGGTTGGGGAATGAGCAGTTCTTC
CASSLLGLGNEQFF
>NA|few|TRBV29-1|TRBJ1-2
TGCAGCGTTATGGGGTTGGGGGGCTACACCTTC
CSVMGLGGYTF
>TRBD2|NA|TRBV29-1|TRBJ2-7
TGCAGCGTTGAAGGCGGTGGGGGGGCCTACGAGCAGTACTTC
CSVEGGGGAYEQYF
>NA|few|TRBV6-6|TRBJ2-7
TGTGCCAGCAGTTACTCGAAAGCCTACTCCTACGAGCAGTACTTC
CASSYSKAYSYEQYF
>NA|NA|TRBV20-1|TRBJ2-7
TGCAGTGCTAGATCGCCGGGACACACGAGCTCCTACGAGCAGTACTTC
CSARSPGHTSSYEQYF
>NA|NA|TRBV6-1|TRBJ1-5
TGTGCCAGCAGCATAACCCCAAGCCCCTATGACACAAGAAATCAGCCCCAGCATTTT
CASSITPSPYDTRNQPQHF